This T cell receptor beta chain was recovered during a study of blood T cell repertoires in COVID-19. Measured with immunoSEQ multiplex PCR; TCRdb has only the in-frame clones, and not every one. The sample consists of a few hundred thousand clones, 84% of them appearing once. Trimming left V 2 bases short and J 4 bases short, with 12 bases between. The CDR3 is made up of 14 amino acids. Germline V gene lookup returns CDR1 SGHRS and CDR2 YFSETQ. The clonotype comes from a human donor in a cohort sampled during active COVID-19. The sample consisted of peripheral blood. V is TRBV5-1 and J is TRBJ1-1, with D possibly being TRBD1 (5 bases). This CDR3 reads CASSFRGVSTEAFF. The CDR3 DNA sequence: TGCGCCAGCAGCTTCCGGGGGGTAAGCACTGAAGCTTTCTTT.